This is a list of T cell receptor beta chains from one sample in a study of T cells after yellow fever vaccination. TCRdb fed the 5' RACE reads into MiXCR, producing one record per CDR3 protein. Found here are 60,000 to 75,000 distinct CDR3 sequences, approximately 7% of them singletons; the top ten hold 30% to 45%. The starting material was CD8+ T cells sorted from PBMCs, obtained roughly 47 days after the first yellow fever vaccination. These receptors all come from a man in his late teens or twenties who received the YFV17D yellow fever vaccine. CDR3s include the opening cysteine and the closing phenylalanine or tryptophan. A D gene is named only where the DNA matches it firmly. Rows may omit the clone size; those that give it use once, few, many or a size class.

TRBV12-3/TRBV12-4,many,-,TRBJ2-7,CASSSLAGEQYF,TGTGCCAGCAGTTCCCTAGCAGGAGAGCAGTACTTC
TRBV20-1,many,-,TRBJ1-6,CSARGGGFSPLHF,TGCAGTGCTAGAGGGGGAGGGTTTTCTCCCCTCCACTTT
TRBV5-1,many,TRBD2,TRBJ2-1,CASSPTSGGAPYNEQFF,TGCGCCAGCAGCCCAACGAGCGGGGGGGCTCCCTACAATGAGCAGTTCTTC
TRBV12-3/TRBV12-4,few,-,TRBJ1-1,CASSSARTEAFF,TGTGCCAGCAGTTCCGCACGCACTGAAGCTTTCTTT
TRBV15,-,-,TRBJ1-4,CATSHGAPNREEKLFF,TGTGCCACCAGCCACGGTGCCCCGAACAGGGAAGAAAAACTGTTTTTT
TRBV4-1,many,-,TRBJ2-7,CASSQKQGYEQYF,TGCGCCAGCAGCCAAAAACAGGGATACGAGCAGTACTTC
TRBV2,-,TRBD2,TRBJ2-3,CASSESLAGASTDTQYF,TGTGCCAGCAGTGAATCCCTAGCGGGGGCTAGCACAGATACGCAGTATTTT
TRBV20-1,many,-,TRBJ2-3,CSARGGGADTQYF,TGCAGTGCTAGGGGGGGAGGCGCAGATACGCAGTATTTT
TRBV20-1,many,-,TRBJ2-3,CSAGWGQDTQYF,TGCAGCGCTGGGTGGGGGCAGGATACGCAGTATTTT
TRBV6-6,many,-,TRBJ2-7,CASSFVLPYEQYF,TGTGCCAGCAGCTTCGTATTGCCCTACGAGCAGTACTTC
TRBV9,few,-,TRBJ2-7,CASSVARSSYEQYF,TGTGCCAGCAGCGTTGCCCGGAGCTCCTACGAGCAGTACTTC
TRBV12-3/TRBV12-4,many,-,TRBJ2-2,CASSLDGTGELFF,TGTGCCAGCAGTTTAGATGGGACCGGGGAGCTGTTTTTT
TRBV5-1,many,TRBD2,TRBJ2-3,CASSSGLAGVTRDTQYF,TGCGCCAGCAGCTCGGGACTAGCGGGGGTTACGCGAGATACGCAGTATTTT
TRBV4-3,-,TRBD2,TRBJ2-1,CASSQDRGLADNEQFF,TGCGCCAGCAGCCAAGATAGGGGACTAGCGGACAATGAGCAGTTCTTC
TRBV6-1,many,-,TRBJ1-1,CASSPKGGNTEAFF,TGTGCCAGCAGTCCTAAGGGGGGGAACACTGAAGCTTTCTTT
TRBV14,many,TRBD2,TRBJ2-1,CASSQVGGGLYNEQFF,TGTGCCAGCAGCCAAGTCGGCGGGGGGCTCTACAATGAGCAGTTCTTC
TRBV4-3,few,TRBD1,TRBJ2-1,CASSQEWTGYNEQFF,TGCGCCAGCAGCCAAGAATGGACAGGCTACAATGAGCAGTTCTTC
TRBV5-4,-,TRBD2,TRBJ2-7,CASSRGLGEYEQYF,TGTGCCAGCAGCCGGGGACTAGGCGAGTACGAGCAGTACTTC
TRBV4-3,few,-,TRBJ2-5,CASSQARAEETQYF,TGCGCCAGCAGCCAAGCGAGGGCTGAAGAGACCCAGTACTTC
TRBV6-2/TRBV6-3,many,-,TRBJ2-3,CASSYASGWGASDTQYF,TGTGCCAGCAGTTACGCGTCCGGTTGGGGGGCCTCAGATACGCAGTATTTT
TRBV5-1,-,-,TRBJ1-6,CASSGSSSYNSPLHF,TGCGCCAGCAGCGGGTCGAGCTCCTATAATTCACCCCTCCACTTT
TRBV30,many,-,TRBJ2-2,CAWGFGLPGELFF,TGTGCCTGGGGCTTCGGACTGCCCGGGGAGCTGTTTTTT
TRBV6-5,-,-,TRBJ2-1,CASSYSNGGAGEGTNEQFF,TGTGCCAGCAGTTACTCGAACGGGGGCGCGGGGGAGGGGACCAATGAGCAGTTCTTC
TRBV2,many,-,TRBJ2-1,CASSEGLAHYNEQFF,TGTGCCAGCAGTGAAGGGCTAGCGCATTACAATGAGCAGTTCTTC
TRBV6-5,many,-,TRBJ2-1,CASSYSDNEQFF,TGTGCCAGCAGTTACAGCGACAATGAGCAGTTCTTC
TRBV27,many,-,TRBJ1-1,CASRGQRAGELNTEAFF,TGTGCCAGCAGAGGGCAGAGGGCAGGCGAATTGAACACTGAAGCTTTCTTT
TRBV6-2/TRBV6-3,many,TRBD2,TRBJ2-2,CAHAGGPGELFF,TGTGCCCACGCGGGGGGGCCCGGGGAGCTGTTTTTT
TRBV6-1,many,-,TRBJ2-7,CASSRMAGDEQYF,TGTGCCAGCAGCCGGATGGCCGGCGACGAGCAGTACTTC
TRBV7-9,many,-,TRBJ2-7,CASSLSVVEQYF,TGTGCCAGCAGCCTCTCCGTTGTCGAGCAGTACTTC
TRBV4-2,medium-sized,TRBD1,TRBJ2-1,CASSQDVGTGGHEQFF,TGTGCCAGCAGCCAAGATGTAGGGACAGGGGGGCATGAGCAGTTCTTC
TRBV7-9,many,-,TRBJ2-5,CASSLTTPSRETQYF,TGTGCCAGCAGCTTGACGACTCCTTCCCGGGAGACCCAGTACTTC
TRBV12-3/TRBV12-4,many,-,TRBJ1-1,CASSTSRNTEAFF,TGTGCCAGCAGCACCAGCAGAAACACTGAAGCTTTCTTT
TRBV5-6,-,TRBD2,TRBJ2-1,CASSLGSGGAIYNEQFF,TGTGCCAGCAGCTTGGGGAGCGGGGGGGCTATCTACAATGAGCAGTTCTTC
TRBV13,many,-,TRBJ1-1,CASSLSDTEAFF,TGTGCCAGCAGCTTATCGGACACTGAAGCTTTCTTT
TRBV4-2,-,-,TRBJ1-2,CASSQAGSNYGYTF,TGTGCCAGCAGCCAAGCGGGTTCGAACTATGGCTACACCTTC
TRBV6-1,many,-,TRBJ2-4,CASSGPIGLAKNIQYF,TGTGCCAGCAGTGGACCGATTGGGCTAGCTAAAAACATTCAGTACTTC
TRBV12-5,few,-,TRBJ2-1,CASGFEGVEQFF,TGTGCTAGTGGTTTTGAGGGCGTCGAGCAGTTCTTC
TRBV6-2/TRBV6-3,few,TRBD2,TRBJ2-3,CASSYNPAGTSVDTQYF,TGTGCCAGCAGTTACAACCCAGCCGGGACTAGCGTAGATACGCAGTATTTT
TRBV28,many,-,TRBJ2-5,CASSRDSGFTQYF,TGTGCCAGCAGTCGAGACTCAGGGTTCACCCAGTACTTC
TRBV4-1,many,TRBD1,TRBJ1-4,CASNDRGTENEKLFF,TGCGCCAGCAACGACAGGGGGACAGAGAATGAAAAACTGTTTTTT
TRBV7-2,few,-,TRBJ2-3,CASSLAGIGTDTQYF,TGTGCCAGCAGCTTAGCGGGAATAGGCACAGATACGCAGTATTTT